This T cell receptor beta chain was profiled in a study of regulatory dendritic cells for organ transplantation (dated by TCRdb to about 2017). Background on the whole study: Monocytes were cultured with vitamin D3 on days 0 and 4 and with IL-10 on day 4 to generate regulatory dendritic cells. To evaluate the response of the DCs to a potent maturation-inducing agent, LPS was added to DC cultures on day 6. TCRbeta repertoires were sequenced from sorted naive and memory CD4+ and CD8+ T cells before and after allostimulation with regulatory or mature dendritic cells.

General findings and caveats noted by the study authors: The authors pointed out considerable heterogeneity between individuals in the alloreactive memory CD8+ T cell pool, and only a couple of subjects were sequenced. In both subjects, allostimulation led to expansion of memory CD8+ clones, though the expansion induced by regulatory dendritic cells appeared to be more limited than that induced by mature dendritic cells. Among the resting subsets, the most alloreactive TCR clonotypes were found in memory CD8+ T cells. Repertoires were highly diverse in naive CD4+ and CD8+ T cells, less diverse in memory cells, and most oligoclonal in memory CD8+ cells.

Sorted T cell subsets were CFSE-labeled and co-cultured for around five days with allogeneic regulatory or mature dendritic cells at a 1:10 DC:T ratio. FACS was used to sort CD4+ or CD8+ cells into naive T cells (CD45RA+) and memory T cells (CD45RO+). The T cells used for TCR sequencing were obtained from two healthy control subjects. The Qiagen DNeasy Blood & Tissue Kit was used to extract genomic DNA. CDR1 SGDLS and CDR2 YYNGEE are derived from the germline V gene. CDR3 length: 15 amino acids, cysteine to phenylalanine. Only CDR3 DNA is held: 45 bases, read in frame from base 1. Cut back by 0 bases and 5 bases, the V and J ends lie 14 bases apart. The TCRbeta CDR3 regions were amplified in a multiplexed two-step PCR with Vbeta-specific forward primers and Jbeta-specific reverse primers. TCRbeta libraries were sequenced on an Illumina instrument through the immunoSEQ service. The source study handled its data this way. IMGT annotation was used to assign V, D and J genes, and synthetic CDR3 analogues were used to correct counts for multiplex PCR bias. In the immunoSEQ Analyzer, repertoire clonality was calculated as one minus normalized Shannon entropy. Fisher's exact test with Benjamini-Hochberg false discovery rate control was used to define clonal expansion, with two-tailed P<0.01. TCRdb's version of the immuneACCESS table is confined to in-frame rearrangements and falls short of the full clone set. An unresolved V gene accounts for under half of the shortfall where checked; the remainder is of unknown origin. V, J and clone size are those of that table, while D and trimming were read from the DNA. The sample table shows over 10,000 clones, and roughly 91% are seen once. The ten largest account for about 0.21% of the sample.

Worth noting for this clone: Its antigen specificity is not known. No qualities accompany the bases; no much larger clone lies one base away.

The sequence joins TRBV9 to TRBJ1-2; the D gene is unclear. The TCR originated in a human donor in good health. Sequencing was performed on naive CD8+ T cells from blood cultured with regulatory dendritic cells. The sample's cell subset or site label, in plain terms: CD45RA+ naive T cells. The sequence in DNA is TGTGCCAGCAGCGTAGCTCGAGAAGGAAGGTATGGCTACACCTTC. It translates to CASSVAREGRYGYTF.